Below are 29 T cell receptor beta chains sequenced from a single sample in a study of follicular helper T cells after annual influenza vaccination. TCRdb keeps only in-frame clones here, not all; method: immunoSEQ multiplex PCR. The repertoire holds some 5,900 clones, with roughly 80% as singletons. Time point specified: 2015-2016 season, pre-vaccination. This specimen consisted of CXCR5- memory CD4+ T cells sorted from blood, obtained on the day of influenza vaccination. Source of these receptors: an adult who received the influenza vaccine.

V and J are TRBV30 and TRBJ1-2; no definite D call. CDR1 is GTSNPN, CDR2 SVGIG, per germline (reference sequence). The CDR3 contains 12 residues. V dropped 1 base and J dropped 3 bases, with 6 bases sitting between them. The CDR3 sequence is CAWSGVHYGYTF. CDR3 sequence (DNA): TGTGCCTGGAGTGGGGTTCACTATGGCTACACCTTC.

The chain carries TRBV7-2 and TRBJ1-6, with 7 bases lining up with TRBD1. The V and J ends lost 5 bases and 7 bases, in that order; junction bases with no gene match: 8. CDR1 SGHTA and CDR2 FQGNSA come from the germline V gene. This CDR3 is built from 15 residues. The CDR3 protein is CASSPKTGRNSPLHF. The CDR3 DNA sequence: TGTGCCAGCAGCCCCAAGACAGGGCGGAATTCACCCCTCCACTTT.

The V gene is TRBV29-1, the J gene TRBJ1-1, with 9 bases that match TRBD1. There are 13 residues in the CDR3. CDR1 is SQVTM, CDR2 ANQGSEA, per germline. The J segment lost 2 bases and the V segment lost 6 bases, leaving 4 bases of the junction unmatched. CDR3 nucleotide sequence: TGCAGCGTACGACAGGGGGGTAACACTGAAGCTTTCTTT. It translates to CSVRQGGNTEAFF.

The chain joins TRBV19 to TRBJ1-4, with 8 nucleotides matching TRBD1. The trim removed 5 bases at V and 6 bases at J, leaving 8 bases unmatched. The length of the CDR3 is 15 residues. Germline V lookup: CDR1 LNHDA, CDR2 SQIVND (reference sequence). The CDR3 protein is CASSPRQGRDEKLFF. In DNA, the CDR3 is TGTGCCAGTAGTCCGCGACAGGGGAGGGATGAAAAACTGTTTTTT.

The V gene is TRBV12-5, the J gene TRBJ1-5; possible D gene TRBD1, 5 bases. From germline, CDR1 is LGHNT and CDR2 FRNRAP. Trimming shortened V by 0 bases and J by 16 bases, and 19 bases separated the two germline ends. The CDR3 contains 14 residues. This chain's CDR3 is CASGLVGSTETRHF. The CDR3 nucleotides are TGTGCTAGTGGTTTGGTGGGATCGACAGAGACGCGACATTTT.

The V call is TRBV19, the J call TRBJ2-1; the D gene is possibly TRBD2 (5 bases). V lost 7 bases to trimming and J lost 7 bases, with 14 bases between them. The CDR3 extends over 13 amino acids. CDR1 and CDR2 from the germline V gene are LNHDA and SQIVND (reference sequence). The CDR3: CASTPGKTNEQFF. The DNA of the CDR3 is TGTGCCAGTACCCCCGGGAAGACAAATGAGCAGTTCTTC. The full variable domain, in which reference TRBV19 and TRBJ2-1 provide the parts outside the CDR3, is DGGITQSPKYLFRKEGQNVTLSCEQNLNHDAMYWYRQDPGQGLRLIYYSQIVNDFQKGDIAEGYSVSREKKESFPLTVTSAQKNPTAFYLCASTPGKTNEQFFGPGTRLTVL.

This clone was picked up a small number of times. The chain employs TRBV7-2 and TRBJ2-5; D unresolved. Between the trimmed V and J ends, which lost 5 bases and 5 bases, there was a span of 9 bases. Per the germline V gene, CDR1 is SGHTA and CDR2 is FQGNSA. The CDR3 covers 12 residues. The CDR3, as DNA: TGTGCCAGCAGCCGAACCGCGGAGACCCAGTACTTC. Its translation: CASSRTAETQYF.

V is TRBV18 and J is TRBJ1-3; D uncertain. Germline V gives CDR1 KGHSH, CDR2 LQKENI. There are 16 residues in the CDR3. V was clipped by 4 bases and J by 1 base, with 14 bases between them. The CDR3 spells CASSQAVGASGNTIYF. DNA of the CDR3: TGTGCCAGCTCACAAGCGGTTGGTGCTTCTGGAAACACCATATATTTT.

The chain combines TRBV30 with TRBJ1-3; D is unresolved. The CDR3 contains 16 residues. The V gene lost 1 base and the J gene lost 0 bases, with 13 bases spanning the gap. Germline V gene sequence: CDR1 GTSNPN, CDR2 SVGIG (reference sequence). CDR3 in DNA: TGTGCCTGGAGTGGAAAAGGGTGGTACTCTGGAAACACCATATATTTT. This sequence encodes CAWSGKGWYSGNTIYF. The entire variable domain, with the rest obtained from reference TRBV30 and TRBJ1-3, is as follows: SQTIHQWPATLVQPVGSPLSLECTVEGTSNPNLYWYRQAAGRGLQLLFYSVGIGQISSEVPQNLSASRPQDRQFILSSKKLLLSDSGFYLCAWSGKGWYSGNTIYFGEGSWLTVV.

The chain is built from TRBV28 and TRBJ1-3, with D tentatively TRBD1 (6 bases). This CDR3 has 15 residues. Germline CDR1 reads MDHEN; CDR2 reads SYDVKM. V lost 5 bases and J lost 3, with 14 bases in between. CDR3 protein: CASSPSGARGNTIYF. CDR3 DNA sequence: TGTGCCAGCAGTCCCTCGGGGGCGCGTGGAAACACCATATATTTT.

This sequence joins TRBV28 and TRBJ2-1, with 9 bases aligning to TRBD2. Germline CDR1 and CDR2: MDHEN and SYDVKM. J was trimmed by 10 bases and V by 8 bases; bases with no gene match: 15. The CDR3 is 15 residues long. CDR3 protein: CASATPSGALGEQFF. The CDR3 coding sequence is TGTGCCAGCGCTACCCCTAGCGGGGCCTTGGGGGAGCAGTTCTTC. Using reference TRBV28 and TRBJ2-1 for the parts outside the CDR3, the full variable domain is DVKVTQSSRYLVKRTGEKVFLECVQDMDHENMFWYRQDPGLGLRLIYFSYDVKMKEKGDIPEGYSVSREKKERFSLILESASTNQTSMYLCASATPSGALGEQFFGPGTRLTVL.

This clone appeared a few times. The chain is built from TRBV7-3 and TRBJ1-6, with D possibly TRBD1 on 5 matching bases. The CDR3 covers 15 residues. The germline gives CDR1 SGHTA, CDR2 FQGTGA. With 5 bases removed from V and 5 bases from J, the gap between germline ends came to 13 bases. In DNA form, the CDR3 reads TGTGCCAGCAGCATACAGACAGCCAATAATTCACCCCTCCACTTT. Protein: CASSIQTANNSPLHF. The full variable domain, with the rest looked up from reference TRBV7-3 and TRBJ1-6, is GAGVSQTPSNKVTEKGKYVELRCDPISGHTALYWYRQSLGQGPEFLIYFQGTGAADDSGLPNDRFFAVRPEGSVSTLKIQRTERGDSAVYLCASSIQTANNSPLHFGNGTRLTVT.

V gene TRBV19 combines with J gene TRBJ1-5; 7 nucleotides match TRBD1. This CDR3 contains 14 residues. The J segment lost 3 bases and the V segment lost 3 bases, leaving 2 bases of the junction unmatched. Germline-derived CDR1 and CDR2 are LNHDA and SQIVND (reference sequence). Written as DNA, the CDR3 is TGTGCCAGTAGTATTCAGGGGGACAATCAGCCCCAGCATTTT. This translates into CASSIQGDNQPQHF.

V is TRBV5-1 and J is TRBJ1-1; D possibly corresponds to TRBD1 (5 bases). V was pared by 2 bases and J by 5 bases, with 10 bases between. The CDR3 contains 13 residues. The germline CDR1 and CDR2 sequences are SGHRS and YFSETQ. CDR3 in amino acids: CASSLIRETEAFF. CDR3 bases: TGCGCCAGCAGCTTAATCAGGGAAACTGAAGCTTTCTTT.

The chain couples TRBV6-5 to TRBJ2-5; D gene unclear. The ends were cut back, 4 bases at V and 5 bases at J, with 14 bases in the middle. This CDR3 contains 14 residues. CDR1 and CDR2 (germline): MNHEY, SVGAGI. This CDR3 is CASSWGAGRETQYF. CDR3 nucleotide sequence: TGTGCCAGCAGTTGGGGTGCAGGACGCGAGACCCAGTACTTC.

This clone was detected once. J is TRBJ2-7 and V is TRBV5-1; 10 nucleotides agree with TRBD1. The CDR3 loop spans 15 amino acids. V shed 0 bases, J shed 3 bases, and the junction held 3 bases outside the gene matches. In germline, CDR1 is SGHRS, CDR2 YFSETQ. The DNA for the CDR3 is TGCGCCAGCAGCTTGGGACAGGGGGCAATCTACGAGCAGTACTTC. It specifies CASSLGQGAIYEQYF.

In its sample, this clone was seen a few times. This CDR3 reads CASSLAGQGIQYF. CDR3 nucleotide sequence: TGTGCCAGCAGCTTGGCGGGACAGGGCATTCAGTACTTC. The rearrangement uses TRBV5-4 and TRBJ2-4, with TRBD1 identical over 9 bases. Looked up from germline, CDR1 is SGHNT and CDR2 is YYREEE (reference sequence). The J segment lost 9 bases and the V segment lost 0 bases, leaving 1 base of the junction unmatched. This CDR3 contains 13 residues.

The CDR3 DNA follows: TGCGCCACCCGCGGTCGGACAGGGGACACCGGGGAGCTGTTTTTT. Residues: CATRGRTGDTGELFF. The V call is TRBV4-1, the J call TRBJ2-2; the match to TRBD1 covers 9 bases. J was trimmed by 3 bases and V by 10 bases; bases with no gene match: 9. Per germline, CDR1 MGHRA and CDR2 YSYEKL. The CDR3 spans 15 residues.

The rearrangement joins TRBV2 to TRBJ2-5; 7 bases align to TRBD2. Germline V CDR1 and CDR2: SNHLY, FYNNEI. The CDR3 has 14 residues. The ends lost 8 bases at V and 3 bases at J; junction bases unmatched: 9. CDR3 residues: CASRLDAGEETQYF. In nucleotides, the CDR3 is TGTGCCAGCCGCTTGGATGCGGGGGAAGAGACCCAGTACTTC.

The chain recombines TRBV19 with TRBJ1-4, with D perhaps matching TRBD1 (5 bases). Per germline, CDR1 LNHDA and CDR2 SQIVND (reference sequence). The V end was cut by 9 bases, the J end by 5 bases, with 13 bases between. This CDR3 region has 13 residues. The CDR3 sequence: CASALGENEKLFF. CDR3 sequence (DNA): TGTGCCAGCGCCCTAGGGGAAAATGAAAAACTGTTTTTT.

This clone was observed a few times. The CDR3 region is CASSRAGTDYGYTF. Written as DNA, the CDR3 is TGTGCCAGCAGTCGAGCCGGGACAGATTATGGCTACACCTTC. This chain uses TRBV27 with TRBJ1-2, with TRBD1 matching 7 bases. The V gene end was trimmed by 5 bases and the J gene end by 5 bases; junction bases not matched to a gene: 8. This CDR3 comprises 14 residues. From germline, CDR1 is MNHEY and CDR2 SMNVEV (reference sequence).

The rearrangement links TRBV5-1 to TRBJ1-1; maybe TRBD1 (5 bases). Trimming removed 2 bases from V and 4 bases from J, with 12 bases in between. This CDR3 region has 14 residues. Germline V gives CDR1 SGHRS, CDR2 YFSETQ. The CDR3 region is CASSFRVGGTEAFF. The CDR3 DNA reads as TGCGCCAGCAGCTTTAGAGTGGGGGGCACTGAAGCTTTCTTT.

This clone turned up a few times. For the CDR3, the DNA is TGTGCCTGGAGTGTAGGAGTTTCACCCCTCCACTTT. It codes for CAWSVGVSPLHF. This chain connects TRBV30 to TRBJ1-6, with D unresolved. Looked up from germline, CDR1 is GTSNPN and CDR2 is SVGIG (reference sequence). CDR3 length equals 12 residues. The V end lost 0 bases, the J end lost 9 bases, and 6 bases lay between the germline ends.

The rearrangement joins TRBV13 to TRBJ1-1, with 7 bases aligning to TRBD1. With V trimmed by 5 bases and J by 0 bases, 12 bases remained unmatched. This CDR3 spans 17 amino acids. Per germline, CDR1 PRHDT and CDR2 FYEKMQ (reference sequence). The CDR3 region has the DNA TGTGCCAGCAGCCGACGCCGGGACAGAACAATGAACACTGAAGCTTTCTTT. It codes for CASSRRRDRTMNTEAFF.

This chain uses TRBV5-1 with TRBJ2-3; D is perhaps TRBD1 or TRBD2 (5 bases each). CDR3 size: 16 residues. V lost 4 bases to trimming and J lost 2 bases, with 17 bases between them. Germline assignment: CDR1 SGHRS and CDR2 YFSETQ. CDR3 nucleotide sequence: TGCGCCAGCAGCGCGTACCGGGACGGAGACACAGATACGCAGTATTTT. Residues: CASSAYRDGDTDTQYF.

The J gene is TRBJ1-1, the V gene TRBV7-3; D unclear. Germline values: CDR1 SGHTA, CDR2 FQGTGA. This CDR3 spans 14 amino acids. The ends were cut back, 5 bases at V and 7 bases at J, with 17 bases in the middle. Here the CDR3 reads CASSPSGWSLEAFF. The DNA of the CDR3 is TGTGCCAGCAGCCCGAGTGGTTGGAGCCTTGAAGCTTTCTTT.

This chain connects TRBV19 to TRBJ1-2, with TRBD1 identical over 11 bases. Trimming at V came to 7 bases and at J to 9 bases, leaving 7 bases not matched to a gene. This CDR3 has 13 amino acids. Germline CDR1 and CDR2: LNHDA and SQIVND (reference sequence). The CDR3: CASTGTGGPRYTF. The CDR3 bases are TGTGCCAGTACCGGGACAGGGGGACCGCGCTACACCTTC.

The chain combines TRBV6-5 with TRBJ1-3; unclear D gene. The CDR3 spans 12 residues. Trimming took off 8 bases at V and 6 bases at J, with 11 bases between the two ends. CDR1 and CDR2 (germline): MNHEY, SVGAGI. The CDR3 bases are TGTGCCAGCGGTCGTACCCAAAACACCATATATTTT. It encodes CASGRTQNTIYF.

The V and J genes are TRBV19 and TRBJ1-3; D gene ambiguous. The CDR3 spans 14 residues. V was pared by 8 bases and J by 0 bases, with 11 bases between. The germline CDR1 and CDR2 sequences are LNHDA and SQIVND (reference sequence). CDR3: CASPTPGSGNTIYF. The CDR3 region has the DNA TGTGCCAGTCCAACCCCGGGCTCTGGAAACACCATATATTTT.